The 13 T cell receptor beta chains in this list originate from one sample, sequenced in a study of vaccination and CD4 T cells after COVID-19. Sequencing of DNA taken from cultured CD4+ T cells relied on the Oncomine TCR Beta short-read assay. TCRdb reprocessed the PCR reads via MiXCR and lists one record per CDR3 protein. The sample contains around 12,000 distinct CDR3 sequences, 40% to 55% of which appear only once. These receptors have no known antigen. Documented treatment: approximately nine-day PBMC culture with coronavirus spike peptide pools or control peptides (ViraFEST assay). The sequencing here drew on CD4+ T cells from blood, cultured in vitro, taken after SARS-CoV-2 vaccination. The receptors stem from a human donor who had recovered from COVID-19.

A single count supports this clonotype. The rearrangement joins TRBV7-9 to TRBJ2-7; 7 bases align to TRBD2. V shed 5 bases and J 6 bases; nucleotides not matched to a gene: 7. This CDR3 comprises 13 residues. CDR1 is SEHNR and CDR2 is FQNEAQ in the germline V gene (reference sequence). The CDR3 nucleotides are TGTGCCAGCAGCCCCAGGACTAGTTTCGAGCAGTACTTC. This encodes CASSPRTSFEQYF. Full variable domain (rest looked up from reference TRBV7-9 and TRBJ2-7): DTGVSQNPRHKITKRGQNVTFRCDPISEHNRLYWYRQTLGQGPEFLTYFQNEAQLEKSRLLSDRFSAERPKGSFSTLEIQRTEQGDSAMYLCASSPRTSFEQYFGPGTRLTVT.

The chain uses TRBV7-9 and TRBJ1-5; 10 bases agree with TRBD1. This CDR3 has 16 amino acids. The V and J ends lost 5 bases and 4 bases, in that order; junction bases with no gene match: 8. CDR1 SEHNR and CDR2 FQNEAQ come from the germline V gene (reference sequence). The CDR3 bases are TGTGCCAGCAGCCAATGGGACAGGGGAGGGAATCAGCCCCAGCATTTT. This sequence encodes CASSQWDRGGNQPQHF.

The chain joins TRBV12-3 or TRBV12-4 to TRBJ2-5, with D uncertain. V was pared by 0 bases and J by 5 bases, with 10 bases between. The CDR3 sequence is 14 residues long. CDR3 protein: CASSLAPGPETQYF. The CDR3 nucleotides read TGTGCCAGCAGTTTAGCCCCAGGCCCGGAGACCCAGTACTTC.

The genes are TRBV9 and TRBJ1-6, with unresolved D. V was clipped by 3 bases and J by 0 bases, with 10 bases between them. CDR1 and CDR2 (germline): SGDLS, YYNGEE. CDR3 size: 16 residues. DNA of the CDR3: TGTGCCAGCAGCGCCCCCAGCAGCTCCTATAATTCACCCCTCCACTTT. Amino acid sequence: CASSAPSSSYNSPLHF.

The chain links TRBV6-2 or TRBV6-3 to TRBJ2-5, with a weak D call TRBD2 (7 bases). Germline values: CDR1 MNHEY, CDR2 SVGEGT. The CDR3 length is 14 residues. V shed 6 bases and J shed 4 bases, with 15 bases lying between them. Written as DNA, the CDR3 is TGTGCCAGCAGACCTTCGGGGGGCGTAGAGACCCAGTACTTC. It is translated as CASRPSGGVETQYF.

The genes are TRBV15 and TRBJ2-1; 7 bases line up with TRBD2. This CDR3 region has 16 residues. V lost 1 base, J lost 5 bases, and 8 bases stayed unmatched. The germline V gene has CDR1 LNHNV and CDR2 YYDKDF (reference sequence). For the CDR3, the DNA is TGTGCCACCAGCAGAGTCAGTTCGGCGGGAGACAATGAGCAGTTCTTC. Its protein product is CATSRVSSAGDNEQFF.

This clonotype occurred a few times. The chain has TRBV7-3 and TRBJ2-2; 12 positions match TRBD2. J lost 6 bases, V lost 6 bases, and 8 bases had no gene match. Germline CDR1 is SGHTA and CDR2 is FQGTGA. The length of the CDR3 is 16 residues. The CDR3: CASRFRLAGEAGELFF. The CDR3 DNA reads TGTGCCAGCAGGTTCAGACTAGCGGGAGAGGCCGGGGAGCTGTTTTTT. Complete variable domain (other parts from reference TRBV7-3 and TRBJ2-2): GAGVSQTPSNKVTEKGKYVELRCDPISGHTALYWYRQSLGQGPEFLIYFQGTGAADDSGLPNDRFFAVRPEGSVSTLKIQRTERGDSAVYLCASRFRLAGEAGELFFGEGSRLTVL.

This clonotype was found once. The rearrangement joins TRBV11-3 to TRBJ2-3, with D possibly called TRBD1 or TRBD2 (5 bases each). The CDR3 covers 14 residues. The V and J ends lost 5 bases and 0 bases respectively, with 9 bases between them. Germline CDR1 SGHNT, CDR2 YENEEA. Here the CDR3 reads CASSRGPSTDTQYF. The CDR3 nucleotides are TGTGCCAGCAGCAGGGGACCGAGCACAGATACGCAGTATTTT.

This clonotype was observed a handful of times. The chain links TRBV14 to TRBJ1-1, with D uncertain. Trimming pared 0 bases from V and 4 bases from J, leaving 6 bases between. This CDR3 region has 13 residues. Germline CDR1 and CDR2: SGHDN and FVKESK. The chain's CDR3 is CASSQEWGTEAFF. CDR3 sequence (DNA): TGTGCCAGCAGCCAAGAATGGGGCACTGAAGCTTTCTTT.

The CDR3 nucleotides are TGCAGTGCTAGAGACCCAAATGTTGGCACCGGGGAGCTGTTTTTT. Amino acids: CSARDPNVGTGELFF. The V and J genes are TRBV20-1 and TRBJ2-2; D remains unclear. Trimming stripped 0 bases from V and 4 bases from J, with 12 bases between. This CDR3 is built from 15 residues. Per germline, CDR1 DFQATT and CDR2 SNEGSKA (reference sequence).

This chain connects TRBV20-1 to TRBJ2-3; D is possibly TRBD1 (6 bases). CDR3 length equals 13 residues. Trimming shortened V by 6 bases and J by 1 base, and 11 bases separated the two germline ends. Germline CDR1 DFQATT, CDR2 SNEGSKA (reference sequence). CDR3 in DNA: TGCAGTGCCGCACAGGGCGGCACAGATACGCAGTATTTT. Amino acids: CSAAQGGTDTQYF.

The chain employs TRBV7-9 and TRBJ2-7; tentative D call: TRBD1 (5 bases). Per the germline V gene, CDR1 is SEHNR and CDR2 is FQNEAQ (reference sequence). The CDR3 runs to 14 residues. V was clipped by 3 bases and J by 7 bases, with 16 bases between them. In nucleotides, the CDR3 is TGTGCCAGCAGCTTGCAGGGTGGAATCGGGGAGCAGTACTTC. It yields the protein CASSLQGGIGEQYF.

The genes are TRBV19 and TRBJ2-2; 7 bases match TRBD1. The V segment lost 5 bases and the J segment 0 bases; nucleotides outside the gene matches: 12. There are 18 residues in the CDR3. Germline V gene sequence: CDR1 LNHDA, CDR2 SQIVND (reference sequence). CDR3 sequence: CASSPLTGTATNTGELFF. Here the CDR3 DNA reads TGTGCCAGTAGTCCTTTGACAGGGACCGCGACGAACACCGGGGAGCTGTTTTTT.